The T cell receptor (beta chain) under discussion was sequenced for a study of blood T cell repertoires in COVID-19. Methods used by the authors: From reference gene primer amplification, estimates of nucleated cell counts were derived. Here immunoSEQ multiplex PCR was the method, and the copy in TCRdb shows in-frame clones only, minus some. For V, J and clone size, that table is used; D and trimming come from the DNA. The sample has around 230,000 clones; roughly 83% are singletons. The CDR3 covers 15 residues. From germline, CDR1 is MNHEY and CDR2 SMNVEV (reference sequence). Trimming took 7 bases from V and 0 from J, leaving 13 bases between them.

The sequencing sample was made of peripheral blood. The receptor comes from a woman aged 70-85 years with active or convalescent COVID-19. The gene calls are TRBV27 and TRBJ2-1; weak D call: TRBD1 (6 bases). The CDR3 loop reads CASNRELGSYNEQFF. The CDR3 region has the DNA TGTGCCAGCAACAGGGAACTAGGCTCCTACAATGAGCAGTTCTTC.